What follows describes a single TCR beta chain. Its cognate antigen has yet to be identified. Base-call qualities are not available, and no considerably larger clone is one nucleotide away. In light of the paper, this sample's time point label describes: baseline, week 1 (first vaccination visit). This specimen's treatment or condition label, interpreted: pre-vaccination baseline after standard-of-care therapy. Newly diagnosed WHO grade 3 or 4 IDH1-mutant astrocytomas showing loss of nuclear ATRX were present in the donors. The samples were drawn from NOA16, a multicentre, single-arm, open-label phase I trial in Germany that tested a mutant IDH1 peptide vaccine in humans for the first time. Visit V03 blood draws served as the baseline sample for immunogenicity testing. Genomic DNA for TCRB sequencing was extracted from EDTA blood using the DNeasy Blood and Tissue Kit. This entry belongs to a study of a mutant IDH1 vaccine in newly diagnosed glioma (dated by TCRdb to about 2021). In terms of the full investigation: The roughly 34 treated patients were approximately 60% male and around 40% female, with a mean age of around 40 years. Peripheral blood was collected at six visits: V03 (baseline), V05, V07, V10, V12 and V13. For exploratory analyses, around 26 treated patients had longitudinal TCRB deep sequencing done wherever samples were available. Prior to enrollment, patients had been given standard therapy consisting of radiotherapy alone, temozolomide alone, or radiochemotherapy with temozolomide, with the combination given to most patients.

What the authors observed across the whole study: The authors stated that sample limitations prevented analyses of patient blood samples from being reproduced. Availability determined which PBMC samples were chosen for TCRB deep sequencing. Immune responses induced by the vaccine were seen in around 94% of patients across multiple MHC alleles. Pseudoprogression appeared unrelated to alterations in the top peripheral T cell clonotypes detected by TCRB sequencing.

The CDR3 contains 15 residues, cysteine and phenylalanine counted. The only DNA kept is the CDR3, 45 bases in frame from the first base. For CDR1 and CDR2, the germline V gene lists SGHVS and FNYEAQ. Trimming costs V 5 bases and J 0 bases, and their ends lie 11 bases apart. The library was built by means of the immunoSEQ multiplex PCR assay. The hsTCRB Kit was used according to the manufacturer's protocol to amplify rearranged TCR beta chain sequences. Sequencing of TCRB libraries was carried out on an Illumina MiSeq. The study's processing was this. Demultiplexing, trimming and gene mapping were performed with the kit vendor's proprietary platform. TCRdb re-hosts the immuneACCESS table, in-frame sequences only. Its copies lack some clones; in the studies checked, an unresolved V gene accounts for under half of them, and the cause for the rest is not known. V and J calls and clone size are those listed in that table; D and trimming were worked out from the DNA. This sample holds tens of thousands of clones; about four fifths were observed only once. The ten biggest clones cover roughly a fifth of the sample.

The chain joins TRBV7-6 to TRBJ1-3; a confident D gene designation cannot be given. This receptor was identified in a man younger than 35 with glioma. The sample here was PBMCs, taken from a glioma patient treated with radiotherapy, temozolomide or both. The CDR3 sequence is CASSPGRSSGNTIYF. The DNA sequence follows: TGTGCCAGCAGCCCCGGACGGAGCTCTGGAAACACCATATATTTT.